The 26 T cell receptor beta chains below all came from one sample that was sequenced in a study of blood T cells in healthy people across ages. Using a J-beta primer mix together with a sample-barcoded 5' primer, a second PCR was run for about 7 to 12 cycles. MiXCR, applied by TCRdb to the 5' RACE reads, yields one record per CDR3 protein. The sample includes approximately 1.5 million distinct CDR3 sequences, 34% of them seen just once. Sequenced sample: blood. Every receptor here comes from a woman under 40 in good health.

The chain is built from TRBV3-1 and TRBJ2-7, with 7 bases identical to TRBD1. The germline gives CDR1 LGHDT, CDR2 YNNKEL (reference sequence). V was pared by 3 bases and J by 2 bases, with 4 bases of the junction left unmatched. The CDR3 extends over 14 amino acids. Here the CDR3 DNA reads TGTGCCAGCAGCCACAACAGGGGCGCCTACGAGCAGTACTTC. Translating gives CASSHNRGAYEQYF.

This clonotype was observed many times. This sequence joins TRBV20-1 and TRBJ2-4, with a tentative D call TRBD1 (5 bases). Germline V gene data show CDR1 as DFQATT and CDR2 as SNEGSKA (reference sequence). CDR3 size: 13 residues. Trimming took off 6 bases at V and 0 bases at J, with 9 bases between the two ends. In nucleotides, the CDR3 is TGCAGTGCCGCAGGGCTAGCCAAAAACATTCAGTACTTC. It codes for CSAAGLAKNIQYF.

The table lists this clonotype with a few counts. The CDR3 DNA reads as TGCGCCAGCAGCCCGGGACTAAAGGAGAAAGAGACCCAGTACTTC. Translation: CASSPGLKEKETQYF. This chain links TRBV5-1 with TRBJ2-5, with 7 bases fitting TRBD2. The CDR3 is 15 residues long. V lost 4 bases to trimming and J lost 3 bases; unmatched junction nucleotides: 9. CDR1 is SGHRS, CDR2 YFSETQ, per germline.

This clonotype was seen a handful of times. The chain couples TRBV20-1 to TRBJ2-7; no definite D call. Germline loops: CDR1 DFQATT, CDR2 SNEGSKA (reference sequence). The V and J ends lost 0 bases and 7 bases respectively, with 16 bases between them. The length of the CDR3 is 14 residues. DNA of the CDR3: TGCAGTGCTAGAGAAAAGACAATAATTTGGGAGCAGTACTTC. It specifies CSAREKTIIWEQYF.

This clonotype was counted only a few times. The gene calls are TRBV4-1 and TRBJ1-5; D is ambiguous. The germline V gene encodes CDR1 MGHRA and CDR2 YSYEKL. V gave up 2 bases and J gave up 5 bases, with 13 bases separating them. CDR3 length: 15 residues. The CDR3 DNA reads as TGCGCCAGCAGCCAACGGGCCCTTCCCGATCAGCCCCAGCATTTT. As protein: CASSQRALPDQPQHF.

This clonotype was recorded a few times. This chain uses TRBV4-1 with TRBJ1-2; 9 nucleotides agree with TRBD1. The CDR3 sequence is 16 residues long. After removal of 2 bases from V and 2 bases from J, the junction contained 6 bases not matched to a gene. The germline CDR1 and CDR2 sequences are MGHRA and YSYEKL. The CDR3 DNA sequence: TGCGCCAGCAGCCAAACCCCGGGACAGGGAAACTATGGCTACACCTTC. This encodes CASSQTPGQGNYGYTF.

This chain joins TRBV2 and TRBJ2-1; D is undetermined. V lost 10 bases to trimming and J lost 2 bases, with 12 bases between them. The CDR3 is 13 amino acids. Germline V gene data show CDR1 as SNHLY and CDR2 as FYNNEI. CDR3 protein: CATLDPPYNEQFF. The CDR3 DNA follows: TGTGCCACCCTTGATCCTCCCTACAATGAGCAGTTCTTC. The full variable domain, completed using reference TRBV2 and TRBJ2-1, is EPEVTQTPSHQVTQMGQEVILRCVPISNHLYFYWYRQILGQKVEFLVSFYNNEISEKSEIFDDQFSVERPDGSNFTLKIRSTKLEDSAMYFCATLDPPYNEQFFGPGTRLTVL.

J is TRBJ2-1 and V is TRBV3-1, with D unclear. CDR3 length: 15 residues. From germline, CDR1 is LGHDT and CDR2 YNNKEL (reference sequence). The ends were cut back, 4 bases at V and 4 bases at J, with 14 bases in the middle. CDR3 sequence reads: CASSRATSPYNEQFF. The CDR3 region has the DNA TGTGCCAGCAGCCGCGCCACCTCGCCTTACAATGAGCAGTTCTTC.

The sample holds one count of this clonotype. V and J are TRBV20-1 and TRBJ1-5; D ambiguous. V shed 6 bases and J shed 8 bases, with 23 bases lying between them. The length of the CDR3 is 15 residues. Germline V gene lookup returns CDR1 DFQATT and CDR2 SNEGSKA (reference sequence). The CDR3: CSARSRALDIEPQHF. CDR3 nucleotide sequence: TGCAGTGCCAGGTCGAGGGCGCTGGATATAGAGCCCCAGCATTTT.

This clonotype has a handful of counts. This chain uses TRBV4-1 with TRBJ2-7, with D hard to call. Trimming left V 4 bases short and J 2 bases short, with 15 bases between. Germline lookup yields CDR1 MGHRA and CDR2 YSYEKL. The CDR3 is 15 amino acids. The CDR3 DNA is TGCGCCAGCAGCCCCCTTGTAAGCAGCCCCTACGAGCAGTACTTC. As protein: CASSPLVSSPYEQYF.

The CDR3 nucleotides read TGTGCCAGCAGTTTTAATTGGGACAGGGGCAATCAGCCCCAGCATTTT. Translated, it gives CASSFNWDRGNQPQHF. This chain joins TRBV28 and TRBJ1-5; 9 bases map to TRBD1. CDR3 length: 16 residues. Trimming at V came to 3 bases and at J to 2 bases, leaving 5 bases not matched to a gene. CDR1 and CDR2 (germline): MDHEN, SYDVKM.

Only a few counts were recorded for this clonotype. The V gene is TRBV6-6, the J gene TRBJ1-4; D not resolved. Germline CDR1 and CDR2: MNHNY and SVGAGI (reference sequence). The CDR3 extends over 13 amino acids. V lost 7 bases and J lost 5, with 11 bases in between. The chain's CDR3 is CASKRASNEKLFF. CDR3 bases: TGTGCCAGCAAAAGGGCGTCGAATGAAAAACTGTTTTTT.

The chain recombines TRBV12-3 or TRBV12-4 with TRBJ2-1; possibly TRBD1 for D (6 bases). The CDR3 spans 14 residues. Trimming left V 4 bases short and J 6 bases short, with 13 bases between. CDR3 nucleotide sequence: TGTGCCAGCAGTTCCGGACAGAGTATCAATGAGCAGTTCTTC. This gives the protein CASSSGQSINEQFF.

The chain couples TRBV3-1 to TRBJ2-7; D is uncertain. The length of the CDR3 is 13 residues. V lost 0 bases and J 13 bases, leaving 16 bases between the germline ends. Germline lookup yields CDR1 LGHDT and CDR2 YNNKEL (reference sequence). The CDR3 loop reads CASSQDPRTLPYF. CDR3 DNA sequence: TGTGCCAGCAGCCAAGATCCAAGAACCCTGCCCTACTTC.

The V and J genes are TRBV25-1 and TRBJ1-2, with 9 bases aligning to TRBD1. Germline V gene sequence: CDR1 MGHDK, CDR2 SYGVNS. The length of the CDR3 is 13 residues. V lost 1 base, J lost 7 bases, and 1 base stayed unmatched. The CDR3 nucleotides read TGTGCCAGCAGTGAATTGGACAGGGGTGGCTACACCTTC. As protein: CASSELDRGGYTF.

This clonotype showed up many times. The chain employs TRBV20-1 and TRBJ2-1; 9 bases line up with TRBD2. CDR1 is DFQATT and CDR2 is SNEGSKA in the germline V gene (reference sequence). The V segment lost 3 bases and the J segment 5 bases; nucleotides outside the gene matches: 5. This CDR3 is built from 14 residues. The CDR3 DNA follows: TGCAGTGCTAGTTGGGGACTAGCTCACAATGAGCAGTTCTTC. As protein: CSASWGLAHNEQFF.

This clonotype was seen a handful of times. The chain couples TRBV20-1 to TRBJ2-3; D is ambiguous. CDR1 is DFQATT and CDR2 is SNEGSKA in the germline V gene (reference sequence). V dropped 4 bases and J dropped 6 bases, with 14 bases sitting between them. This CDR3 contains 13 residues. This CDR3 reads CSAKVWFADTQYF. The CDR3 coding sequence is TGCAGTGCTAAAGTTTGGTTCGCGGATACGCAGTATTTT.

This clonotype appeared once. This chain links TRBV28 with TRBJ2-7; a possible D gene is TRBD2 (7 bases). The CDR3 sequence is 16 residues long. Germline V gives CDR1 MDHEN, CDR2 SYDVKM. The germline V and J ends were trimmed by 7 bases and 4 bases, with 23 bases remaining between them. CDR3 in amino acids: CASIEGGTVKRYEQYF. As DNA, the CDR3 is TGTGCCAGCATCGAGGGGGGGACGGTTAAACGGTACGAGCAGTACTTC.

There are a few counts of this clonotype. The chain uses TRBV12-3 or TRBV12-4 and TRBJ2-1; 15 bases are a match to TRBD2. V lost 6 bases, J lost 7 bases, and 4 bases stayed unmatched. There are 15 residues in the CDR3. The CDR3, as DNA: TGTGCCAGCAGGCAAGGACTAGCGGGAGGGAATGAGCAGTTCTTC. This encodes CASRQGLAGGNEQFF.

This clonotype has more than one count but fewer than ten. V and J are TRBV6-1 and TRBJ2-7, with no clear D. The CDR3 covers 14 residues. V lost 1 base to trimming and J lost 0 bases, with 7 bases between them. Germline V gene data show CDR1 as MNHNS and CDR2 as SASEGT. CDR3 residues: CASSEEQASYEQYF. Written as DNA, the CDR3 is TGTGCCAGCAGTGAAGAGCAGGCCTCCTACGAGCAGTACTTC.

To note about this clonotype: At one boundary the junction diverges from the germline segment, which might be a read error. V and J are TRBV4-1 and TRBJ1-1, with D perhaps TRBD1 (6 bases). Germline CDR1 and CDR2: MGHRA and YSYEKL. This CDR3 is built from 14 residues. CDR3 loop: CANSQLQGTTEAFF. CDR3 DNA sequence: TGCGCCAACAGCCAACTGCAGGGGACCACTGAAGCTTTCTTT.

The chain employs TRBV5-1 and TRBJ2-3, with a possible D match to TRBD1 (6 bases). The CDR3 covers 15 residues. The V gene lost 1 base and the J gene lost 2 bases, with 11 bases spanning the gap. Germline-derived CDR1 and CDR2 are SGHRS and YFSETQ. CDR3 amino acids: CASSLQRTATDTQYF. The CDR3 DNA follows: TGCGCCAGCAGCTTGCAACGGACAGCCACAGATACGCAGTATTTT.

The chain uses TRBV20-1 and TRBJ1-5; D ambiguous. Germline CDR1 reads DFQATT; CDR2 reads SNEGSKA (reference sequence). Trimming shortened V by 0 bases and J by 1 base, and 7 bases separated the two germline ends. The CDR3 length is 14 residues. CDR3 in amino acids: CSARDQASNQPQHF. The CDR3 DNA sequence: TGCAGTGCTAGAGATCAAGCAAGCAATCAGCCCCAGCATTTT.

This clonotype came up a few times. The chain employs TRBV24-1 and TRBJ2-7, with D uncertain. CDR1 is KGHDR, CDR2 SFDVKD, per germline. The germline V and J ends were trimmed by 6 bases and 3 bases, with 14 bases remaining between them. This CDR3 has 14 amino acids. The CDR3 region is CATSKGQVYYEQYF. CDR3 nucleotides: TGTGCCACCAGTAAGGGCCAGGTATACTACGAGCAGTACTTC.

The chain employs TRBV27 and TRBJ1-4; D unresolved. Germline values: CDR1 MNHEY, CDR2 SMNVEV (reference sequence). Trimming stripped 7 bases from V and 3 bases from J, with 15 bases between. CDR3 length: 15 residues. The CDR3 sequence: CASKRAVGANEKLFF. DNA for the CDR3: TGTGCCAGCAAGAGGGCGGTTGGTGCTAATGAAAAACTGTTTTTT.

Ten or more counts support this clonotype. The CDR3 sequence is CSPLVPSQGNTEAFF. DNA of the CDR3: TGCAGTCCCTTGGTACCATCTCAGGGAAATACTGAAGCTTTCTTT. The V gene is TRBV20-1, the J gene TRBJ1-1, with D perhaps TRBD1 (5 bases). Deletions cut 8 bases from V and 5 bases from J, with 24 bases between. This CDR3 has 15 amino acids. The germline V gene encodes CDR1 DFQATT and CDR2 SNEGSKA (reference sequence).